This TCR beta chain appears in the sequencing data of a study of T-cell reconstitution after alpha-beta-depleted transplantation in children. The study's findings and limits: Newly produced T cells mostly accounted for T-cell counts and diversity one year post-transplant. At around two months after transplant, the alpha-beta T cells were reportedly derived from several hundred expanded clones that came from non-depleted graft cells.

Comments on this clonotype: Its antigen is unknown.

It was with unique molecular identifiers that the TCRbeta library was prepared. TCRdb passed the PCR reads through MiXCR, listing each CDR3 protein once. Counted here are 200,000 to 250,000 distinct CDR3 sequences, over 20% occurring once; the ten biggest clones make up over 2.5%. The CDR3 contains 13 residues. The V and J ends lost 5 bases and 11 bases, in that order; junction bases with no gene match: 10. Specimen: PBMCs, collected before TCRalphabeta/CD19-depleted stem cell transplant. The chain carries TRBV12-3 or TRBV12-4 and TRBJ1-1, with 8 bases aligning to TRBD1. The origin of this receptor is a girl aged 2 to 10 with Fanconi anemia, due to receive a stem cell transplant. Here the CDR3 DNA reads TGTGCCAGCAGTGTCAGGGACAGGCCGGTCGCTTTCTTT. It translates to CASSVRDRPVAFF.